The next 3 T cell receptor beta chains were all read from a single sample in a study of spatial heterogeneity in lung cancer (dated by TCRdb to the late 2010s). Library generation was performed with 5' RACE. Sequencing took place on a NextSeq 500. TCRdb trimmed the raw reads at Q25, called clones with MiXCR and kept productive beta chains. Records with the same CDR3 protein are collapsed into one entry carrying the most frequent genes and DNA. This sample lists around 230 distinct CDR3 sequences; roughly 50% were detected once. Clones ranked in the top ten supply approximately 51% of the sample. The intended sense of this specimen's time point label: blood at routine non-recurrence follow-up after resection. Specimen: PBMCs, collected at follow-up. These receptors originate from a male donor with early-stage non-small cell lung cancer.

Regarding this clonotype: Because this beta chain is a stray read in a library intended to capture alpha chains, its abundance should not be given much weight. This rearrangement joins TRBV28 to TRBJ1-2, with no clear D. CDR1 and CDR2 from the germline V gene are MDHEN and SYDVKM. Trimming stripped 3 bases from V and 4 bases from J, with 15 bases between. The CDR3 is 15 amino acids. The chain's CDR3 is CASSFERQATYGYTF. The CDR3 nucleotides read TGTGCCAGCAGTTTTGAGAGGCAGGCAACCTATGGCTACACCTTC.

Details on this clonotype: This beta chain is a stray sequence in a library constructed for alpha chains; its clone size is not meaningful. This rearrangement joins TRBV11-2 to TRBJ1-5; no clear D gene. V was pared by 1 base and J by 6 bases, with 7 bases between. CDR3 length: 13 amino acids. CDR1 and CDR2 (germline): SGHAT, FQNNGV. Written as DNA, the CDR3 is TGTGCCAGCAGCTTAGGATCCAGTCAGCCCCAGCATTTT. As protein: CASSLGSSQPQHF.

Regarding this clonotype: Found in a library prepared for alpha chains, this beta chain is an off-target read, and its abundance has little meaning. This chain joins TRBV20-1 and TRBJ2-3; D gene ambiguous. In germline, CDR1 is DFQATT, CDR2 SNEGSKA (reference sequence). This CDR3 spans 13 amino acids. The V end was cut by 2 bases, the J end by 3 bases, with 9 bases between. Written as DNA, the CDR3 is TGCAGTGCTAGAAACCGAGATACAGATACGCAGTATTTT. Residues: CSARNRDTDTQYF.